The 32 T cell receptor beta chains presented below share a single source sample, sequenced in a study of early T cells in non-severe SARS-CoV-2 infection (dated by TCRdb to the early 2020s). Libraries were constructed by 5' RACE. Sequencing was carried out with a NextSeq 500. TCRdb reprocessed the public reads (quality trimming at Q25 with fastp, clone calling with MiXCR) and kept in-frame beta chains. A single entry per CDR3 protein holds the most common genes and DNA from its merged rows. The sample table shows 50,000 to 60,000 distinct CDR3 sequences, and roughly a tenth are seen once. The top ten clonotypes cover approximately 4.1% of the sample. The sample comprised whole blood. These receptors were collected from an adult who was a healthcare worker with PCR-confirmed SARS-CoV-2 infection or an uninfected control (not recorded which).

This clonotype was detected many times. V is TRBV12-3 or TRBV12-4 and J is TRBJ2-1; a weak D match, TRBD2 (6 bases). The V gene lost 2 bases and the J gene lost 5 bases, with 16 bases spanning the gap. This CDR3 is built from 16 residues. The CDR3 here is CASSLRVLAQNNEQFF. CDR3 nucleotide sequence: TGTGCCAGCAGTTTAAGGGTCCTAGCGCAGAACAATGAGCAGTTCTTC.

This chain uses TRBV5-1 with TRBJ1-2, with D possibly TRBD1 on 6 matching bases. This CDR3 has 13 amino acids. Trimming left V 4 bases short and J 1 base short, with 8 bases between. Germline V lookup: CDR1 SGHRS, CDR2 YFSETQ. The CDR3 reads CASSKDSNYGYTF. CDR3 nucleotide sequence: TGCGCCAGCAGCAAGGACAGTAACTATGGCTACACCTTC.

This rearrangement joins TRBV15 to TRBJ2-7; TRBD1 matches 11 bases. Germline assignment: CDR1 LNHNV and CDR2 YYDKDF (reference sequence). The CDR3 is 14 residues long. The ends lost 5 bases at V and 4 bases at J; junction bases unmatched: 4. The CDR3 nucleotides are TGTGCCACCAGCGGCGGGACAGGGGGTTACGAGCAGTACTTC. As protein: CATSGGTGGYEQYF.

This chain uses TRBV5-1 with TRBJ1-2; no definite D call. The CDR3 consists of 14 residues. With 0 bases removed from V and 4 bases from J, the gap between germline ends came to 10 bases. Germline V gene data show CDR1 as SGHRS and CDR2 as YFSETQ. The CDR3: CASSLVPTSYGYTF. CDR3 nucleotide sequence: TGCGCCAGCAGCTTGGTCCCCACCAGCTATGGCTACACCTTC.

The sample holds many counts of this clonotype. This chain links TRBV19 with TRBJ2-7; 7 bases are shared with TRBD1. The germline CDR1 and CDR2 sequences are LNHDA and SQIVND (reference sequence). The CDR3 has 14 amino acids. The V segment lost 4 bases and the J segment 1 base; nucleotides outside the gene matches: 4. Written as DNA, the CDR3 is TGTGCCAGTAGTAGGGCAGGGGGATCCTACGAGCAGTACTTC. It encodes CASSRAGGSYEQYF.

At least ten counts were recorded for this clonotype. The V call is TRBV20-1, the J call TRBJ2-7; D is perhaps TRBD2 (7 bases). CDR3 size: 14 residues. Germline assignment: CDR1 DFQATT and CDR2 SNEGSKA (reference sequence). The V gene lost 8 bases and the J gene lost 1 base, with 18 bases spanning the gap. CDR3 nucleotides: TGCAGTACCCAGAGGGGGGGCGAATCCTACGAGCAGTACTTC. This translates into CSTQRGGESYEQYF.

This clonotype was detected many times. In nucleotides, the CDR3 is TGTGCCAGCTCACCACGGGCCTGGGGGGGTAAAGATACGCAGTATTTT. It translates to CASSPRAWGGKDTQYF. The chain employs TRBV18 and TRBJ2-3, with 7 bases fitting TRBD2. The CDR3 has 16 residues. Germline trimming cut 1 base from V and 5 bases from J; bases unmatched to any gene: 9. CDR1 is KGHSH, CDR2 LQKENI, per germline.

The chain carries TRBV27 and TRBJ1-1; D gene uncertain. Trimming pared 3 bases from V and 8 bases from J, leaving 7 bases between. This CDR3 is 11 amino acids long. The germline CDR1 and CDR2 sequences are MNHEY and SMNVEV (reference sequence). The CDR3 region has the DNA TGTGCCAGCAGTTTTGGTCGGGAAGCTTTCTTT. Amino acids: CASSFGREAFF.

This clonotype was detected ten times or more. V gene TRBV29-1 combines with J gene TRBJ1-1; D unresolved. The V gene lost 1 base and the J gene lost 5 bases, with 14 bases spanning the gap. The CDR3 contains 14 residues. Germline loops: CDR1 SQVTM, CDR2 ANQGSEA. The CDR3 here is CSVEVPGLVTEAFF. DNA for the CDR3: TGCAGCGTTGAAGTCCCGGGGTTGGTGACTGAAGCTTTCTTT.

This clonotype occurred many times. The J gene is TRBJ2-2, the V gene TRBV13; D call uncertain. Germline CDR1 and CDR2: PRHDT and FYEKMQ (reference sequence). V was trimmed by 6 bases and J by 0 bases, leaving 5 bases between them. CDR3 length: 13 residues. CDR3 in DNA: TGTGCCAGCAGGGACGCGAACACCGGGGAGCTGTTTTTT. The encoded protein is CASRDANTGELFF. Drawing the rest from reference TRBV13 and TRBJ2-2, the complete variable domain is AAGVIQSPRHLIKEKRETATLKCYPIPRHDTVYWYQQGPGQDPQFLISFYEKMQSDKGSIPDRFSAQQFSDYHSELNMSSLELGDSALYFCASRDANTGELFFGEGSRLTVL.

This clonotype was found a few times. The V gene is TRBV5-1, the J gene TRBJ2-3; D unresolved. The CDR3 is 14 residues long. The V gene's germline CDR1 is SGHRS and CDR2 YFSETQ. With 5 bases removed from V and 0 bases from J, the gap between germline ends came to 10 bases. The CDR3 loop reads CASRGLTSTDTQYF. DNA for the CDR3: TGCGCCAGCAGAGGCTTGACTAGCACAGATACGCAGTATTTT.

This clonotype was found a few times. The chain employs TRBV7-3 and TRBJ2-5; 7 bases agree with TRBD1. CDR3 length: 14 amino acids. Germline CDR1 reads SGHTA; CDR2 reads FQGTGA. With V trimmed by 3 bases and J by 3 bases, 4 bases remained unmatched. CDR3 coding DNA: TGTGCCAGCAGCTTCACAGGGGACGAAGAGACCCAGTACTTC. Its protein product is CASSFTGDEETQYF.

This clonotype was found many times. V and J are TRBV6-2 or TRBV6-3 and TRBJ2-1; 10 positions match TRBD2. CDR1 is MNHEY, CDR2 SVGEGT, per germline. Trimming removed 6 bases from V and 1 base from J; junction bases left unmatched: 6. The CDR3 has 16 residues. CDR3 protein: CASRNSGGPSYNEQFF. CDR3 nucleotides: TGTGCCAGCAGAAATAGCGGGGGGCCTTCCTACAATGAGCAGTTCTTC.

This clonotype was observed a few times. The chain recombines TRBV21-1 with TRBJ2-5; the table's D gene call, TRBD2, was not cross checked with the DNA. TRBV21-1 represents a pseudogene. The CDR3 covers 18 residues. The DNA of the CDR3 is TGTGCCAGCAGCACTCCGGGACTAATTTCTTCTACGTCCCGGACCCAGTACTTC. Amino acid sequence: CASSTPGLISSTSRTQYF.

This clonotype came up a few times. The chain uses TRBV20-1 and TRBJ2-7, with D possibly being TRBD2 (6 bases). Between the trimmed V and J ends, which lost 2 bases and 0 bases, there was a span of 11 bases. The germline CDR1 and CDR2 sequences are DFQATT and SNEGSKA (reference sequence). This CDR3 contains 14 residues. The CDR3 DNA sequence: TGCAGTGCTAGACGACTAGTGAGCTCCTACGAGCAGTACTTC. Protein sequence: CSARRLVSSYEQYF.

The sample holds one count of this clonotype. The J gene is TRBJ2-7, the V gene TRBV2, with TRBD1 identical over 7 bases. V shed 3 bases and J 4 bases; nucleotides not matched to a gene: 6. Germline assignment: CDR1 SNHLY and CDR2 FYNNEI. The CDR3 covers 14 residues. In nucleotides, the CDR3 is TGTGCCAGCAGTGAGCAAGGGACAGCATACGAGCAGTACTTC. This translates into CASSEQGTAYEQYF. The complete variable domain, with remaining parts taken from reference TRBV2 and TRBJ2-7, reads EPEVTQTPSHQVTQMGQEVILRCVPISNHLYFYWYRQILGQKVEFLVSFYNNEISEKSEIFDDQFSVERPDGSNFTLKIRSTKLEDSAMYFCASSEQGTAYEQYFGPGTRLTVT.

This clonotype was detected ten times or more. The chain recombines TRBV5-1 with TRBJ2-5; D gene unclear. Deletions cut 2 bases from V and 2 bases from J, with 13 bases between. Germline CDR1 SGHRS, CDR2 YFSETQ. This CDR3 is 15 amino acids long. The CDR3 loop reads CASSFGAVEQETQYF. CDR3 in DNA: TGCGCCAGCAGCTTCGGTGCAGTGGAGCAAGAGACCCAGTACTTC.

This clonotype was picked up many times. The DNA for the CDR3 is TGTGCCACCAGTGAGCTCAGTCGGGATGAGCAGTTCTTC. Residues: CATSELSRDEQFF. This chain connects TRBV24-1 to TRBJ2-1; D is undetermined. Germline V gene data show CDR1 as KGHDR and CDR2 as SFDVKD. This CDR3 is 13 amino acids long. V was trimmed by 4 bases and J by 8 bases, leaving 11 bases between them.

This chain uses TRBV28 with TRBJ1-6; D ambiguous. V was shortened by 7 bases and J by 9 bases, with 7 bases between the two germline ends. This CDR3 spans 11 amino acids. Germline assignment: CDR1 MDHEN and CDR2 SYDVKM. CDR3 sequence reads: CASKHISPLHF. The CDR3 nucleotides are TGTGCCAGCAAACATATTTCACCCCTCCACTTT.

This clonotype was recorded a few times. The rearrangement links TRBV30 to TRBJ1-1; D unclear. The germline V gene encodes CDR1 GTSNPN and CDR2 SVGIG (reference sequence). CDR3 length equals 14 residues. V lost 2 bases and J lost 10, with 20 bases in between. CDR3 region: CAWSPTSTHPGAFF. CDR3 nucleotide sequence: TGTGCCTGGAGTCCGACTTCCACCCACCCGGGAGCTTTCTTT.

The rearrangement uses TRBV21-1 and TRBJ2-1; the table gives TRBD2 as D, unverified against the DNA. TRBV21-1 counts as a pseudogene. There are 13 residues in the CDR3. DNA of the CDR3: TGTGCCAGCAGCCAGCGGGCGGGGGATGAGCAGTTCTTC. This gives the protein CASSQRAGDEQFF.

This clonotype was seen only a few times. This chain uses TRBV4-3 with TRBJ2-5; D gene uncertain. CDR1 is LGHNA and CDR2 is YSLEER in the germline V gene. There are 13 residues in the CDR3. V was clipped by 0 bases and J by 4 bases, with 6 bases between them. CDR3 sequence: CASSQDYSETQYF. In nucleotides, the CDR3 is TGCGCCAGCAGCCAAGATTATTCAGAGACCCAGTACTTC.

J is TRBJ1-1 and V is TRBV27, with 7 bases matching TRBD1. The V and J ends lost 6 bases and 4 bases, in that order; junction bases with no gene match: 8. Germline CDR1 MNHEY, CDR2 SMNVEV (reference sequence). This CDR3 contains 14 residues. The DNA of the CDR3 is TGTGCCAGCAGCCTTTACAGGGGTCCCACTGAAGCTTTCTTT. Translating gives CASSLYRGPTEAFF.

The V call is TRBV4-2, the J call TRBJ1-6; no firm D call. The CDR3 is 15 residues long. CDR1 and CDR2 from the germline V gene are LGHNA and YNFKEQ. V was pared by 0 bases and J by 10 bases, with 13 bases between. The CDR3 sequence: CASSQDLGVGSPLHF. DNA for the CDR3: TGTGCCAGCAGCCAAGATCTCGGGGTAGGCTCACCCCTCCACTTT.

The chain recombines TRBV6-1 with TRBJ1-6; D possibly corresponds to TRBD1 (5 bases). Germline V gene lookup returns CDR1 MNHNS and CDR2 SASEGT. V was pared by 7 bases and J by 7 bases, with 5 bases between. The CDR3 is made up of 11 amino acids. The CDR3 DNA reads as TGTGCCAGCACAGGGAATTCACCCCTCCACTTT. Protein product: CASTGNSPLHF.

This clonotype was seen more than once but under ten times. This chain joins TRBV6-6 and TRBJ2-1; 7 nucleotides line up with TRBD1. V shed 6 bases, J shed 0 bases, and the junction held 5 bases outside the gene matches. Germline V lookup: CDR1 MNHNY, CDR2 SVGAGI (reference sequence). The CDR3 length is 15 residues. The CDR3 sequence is CASSLDRVSYNEQFF. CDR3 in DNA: TGTGCCAGCAGCCTCGACAGGGTCTCCTACAATGAGCAGTTCTTC.

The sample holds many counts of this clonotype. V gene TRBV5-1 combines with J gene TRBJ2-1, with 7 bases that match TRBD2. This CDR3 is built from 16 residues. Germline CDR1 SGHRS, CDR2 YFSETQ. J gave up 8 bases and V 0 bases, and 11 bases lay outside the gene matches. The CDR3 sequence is CASSLAVASGTDEQFF. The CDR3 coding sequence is TGCGCCAGCAGCTTGGCCGTGGCTAGCGGCACAGATGAGCAGTTCTTC.

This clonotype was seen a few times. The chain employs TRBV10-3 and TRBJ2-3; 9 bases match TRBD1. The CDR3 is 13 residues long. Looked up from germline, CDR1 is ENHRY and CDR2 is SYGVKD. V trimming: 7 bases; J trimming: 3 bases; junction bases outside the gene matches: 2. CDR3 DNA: TGTGCCATCATGGACAGGGGTACAGATACGCAGTATTTT. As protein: CAIMDRGTDTQYF.

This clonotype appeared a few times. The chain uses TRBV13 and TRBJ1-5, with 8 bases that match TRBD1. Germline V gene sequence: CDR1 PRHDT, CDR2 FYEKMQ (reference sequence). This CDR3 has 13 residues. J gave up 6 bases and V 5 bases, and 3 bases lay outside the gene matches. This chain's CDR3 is CASSRTGTQPQHF. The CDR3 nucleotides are TGTGCCAGCAGCCGGACAGGGACTCAGCCCCAGCATTTT. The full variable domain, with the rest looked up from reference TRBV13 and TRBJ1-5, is AAGVIQSPRHLIKEKRETATLKCYPIPRHDTVYWYQQGPGQDPQFLISFYEKMQSDKGSIPDRFSAQQFSDYHSELNMSSLELGDSALYFCASSRTGTQPQHFGDGTRLSIL.

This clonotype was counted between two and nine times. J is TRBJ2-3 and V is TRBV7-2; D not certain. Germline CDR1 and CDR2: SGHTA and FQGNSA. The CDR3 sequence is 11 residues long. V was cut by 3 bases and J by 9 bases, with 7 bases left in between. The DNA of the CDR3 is TGTGCCAGCAGCTTTCAAATAACGCAGTATTTT. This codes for CASSFQITQYF.

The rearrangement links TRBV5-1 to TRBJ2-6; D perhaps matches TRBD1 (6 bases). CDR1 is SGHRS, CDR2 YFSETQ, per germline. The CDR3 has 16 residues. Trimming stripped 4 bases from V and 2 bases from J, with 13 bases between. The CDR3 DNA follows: TGCGCCAGCAGCAAGCAACAGGGAGCTGGGGCCAACGTCCTGACTTTC. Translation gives CASSKQQGAGANVLTF.

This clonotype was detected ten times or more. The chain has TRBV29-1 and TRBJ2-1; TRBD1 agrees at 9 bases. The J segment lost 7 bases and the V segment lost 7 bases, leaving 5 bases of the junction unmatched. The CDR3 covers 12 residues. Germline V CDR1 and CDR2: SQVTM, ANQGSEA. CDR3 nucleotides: TGCAGCGGTAACAGGGGGCGGAATGAGCAGTTCTTC. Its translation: CSGNRGRNEQFF.